This entry is about one T cell receptor (beta chain). This clonotype was observed many times. Its antigen remains undetermined. There are no base qualities to consult, and no much larger clone falls within one base. Amplification of TCR beta CDR3 regions was carried out from RNA transcripts. For the first round of RT-PCR on the TCR CDR3, the HTBI primer set was used together with the Qiagen OneStep RT-PCR kit. Libraries were constructed in a second round of multiplex PCR, after which size selection and purification were performed. Sequencing of the libraries was done on an Illumina HiSeq2000 using paired-end 100 bp reads. The source study handled its data this way. SOAPnuke was used to process the raw data, with reads discarded if the reads contained adapters or uncalled bases, had a mean Phred below 15, or lacked an exact constant-primer or identifier match. COPE v1.2.5 was used to merge high-quality paired reads, and clonotypes were defined as unique nucleotide sequences. Clonotypes were aligned to IMGT TRBV, TRBD and TRBJ reference segments using MiTCR v1.1. The analysis was restricted to V-J combinations with a frequency above 0.0001, which together covered roughly 99% of the repertoires. A TCS score was defined as the ratio of F50 (clonal expansion) to E x V (chaos), with BLOSUM62-based TCRdist applied between CDR3 peptides within each V-J. Welch's t-statistics and random forest reduced 450 to 600 V-J features to roughly 13, which were used in a naive Bayes classifier (R e1071). Through fastp at Q25 and MiXCR, TCRdb rebuilt clones from the public reads, retaining in-frame beta chains. Rows merge per CDR3 protein into single entries with the most common DNA and genes. TCRdb's processing, not the authors', yielded these V and J calls. Across this sample there are about 500,000 distinct CDR3 sequences, with 15% to 20% seen only once. Clones ranked in the top ten supply 25% to 30% of the sample.

The sample is drawn from a study of T cells in Graves' hyperthyroidism and ophthalmopathy (dated by TCRdb to 2018 to 2020). Describing the broader study: Peripheral blood samples were taken at the time of initial diagnosis, prior to any treatment. TCR Vbeta CDR3 sequencing of roughly 140 peripheral blood samples (roughly 41 ophthalmopathy, 75 to 80 hyperthyroidism and around 17 progressor patients) is reported in the paper. The 75 to 100 discovery patients were randomly divided into training and test sets at a 7:3 ratio. Following sampling, methimazole starting at 30 mg daily was given to hyperthyroidism patients, and high-dose intravenous methylprednisolone was given to ophthalmopathy patients. Whether ophthalmopathy could be predicted prospectively was tested in an independent validation cohort made up of fewer than 20 hyperthyroidism patients plus 17 patients who later progressed to ophthalmopathy. TCR V-J signatures able to tell the groups apart were searched for in a discovery cohort of 90 to 100 patients, of whom about 40 had Graves' ophthalmopathy and roughly 58 had stable Graves' hyperthyroidism. Thyroid tissue and blood T-cell repertoires from several Graves' hyperthyroidism patients were also compared in the study.

Germline trimming amounts to 0 bases on V and 4 bases on J, with 5 as the count of junction bases outside the gene matches. Counted from cysteine to phenylalanine, this CDR3 has 15 amino acids. Just the 45-base CDR3 DNA is kept, in frame starting at base 1. The germline V gene supplies CDR1 SGHRS and CDR2 YFSETQ. In the ophthalmopathy patients, disease was moderately to severely active, with a Clinical Activity Score of 3 or more, a NOSPECS grade of 4 or more, and a duration of less than 3 months. Exclusion was applied to patients with uncontrolled infections, other autoimmune diseases, pregnancy or lactation. Diagnoses were established on the basis of clinical symptoms, serum thyroxine and TRAb, thyroid ultrasound, and orbital computed tomography. Ficoll-Paque density gradient centrifugation was used to isolate PBMCs from around 10 ml of fresh peripheral blood. Trizol reagent was used to extract total RNA, and RNA quality was then checked on an Agilent 2100 Bioanalyzer.

General findings and caveats noted by the study authors: Most expanded thyroid clonotypes (frequency above 0.001) were also found in blood, which suggests that blood repertoires may mirror thyroid immune responses. In validation, progression to ophthalmopathy was predicted by the model with nearly 71% sensitivity and 72% to 85% specificity, a median of roughly six months before onset. No statistical method was used to fix the sample size in advance, and group allocation was not hidden from the investigators. Ophthalmopathy was separated from stable hyperthyroidism by a 13 V-J signature model, with 85% to 90% sensitivity and 81% to 83% specificity obtained in cross-validation and 80%/75% obtained in testing.

The sequence links TRBV5-1 to TRBJ2-7; TRBD1 matches 9 bases in the middle. Sequencing input: blood. This receptor was obtained from a woman aged 25 to 39 with Graves' ophthalmopathy. The bases are TGCGCCAGCAGCTTGGTATTGGGACAGGGATACGAGCAGTACTTC. Protein translation: CASSLVLGQGYEQYF.